The clone carrying this T cell receptor beta chain was detected only once. The data stem from a study of blood T cell repertoires in COVID-19. Background on the study: The cDNA or gDNA used as material had been derived from T cells, B-cell-depleted T cells, or PBMCs.

Participant-reported clinical history was the basis for cohort assignment. Profiled with immunoSEQ multiplex PCR; TCRdb holds only in-frame clones, not every one. The repertoire holds over 250,000 clones, with 88% as singletons. There are 15 residues in the CDR3. The junction had 7 bases not matched to a gene; V was cut back by 6 bases and J by 2 bases. The germline V gene encodes CDR1 SEHNR and CDR2 FQNEAQ (reference sequence). The rearrangement joins TRBV7-9 to TRBJ1-5; 7 bases are shared with TRBD1. The specimen was PBMCs or T cells enriched from blood (not recorded which). The TCR originated in a woman in her 50s who had recovered from COVID-19. The CDR3 reads CASRKRTGGNQPQHF. The CDR3 DNA follows: TGTGCCAGCAGGAAGCGGACAGGTGGCAATCAGCCCCAGCATTTT.